These 9 T cell receptor beta chains were all obtained from the same sample, sequenced in a study of blood T cell repertoires in COVID-19. Assay used: immunoSEQ multiplex PCR; TCRdb lists only in-frame clones, some missing. The repertoire consists of under 250,000 clones, with around 80% occurring once and the leading ten covering more than 10%. The sample consisted of peripheral blood. Receptors originate from a human donor in a cohort sampled during active COVID-19.

V is TRBV7-9 and J is TRBJ2-5, with TRBD1 identical over 12 bases. The germline V gene encodes CDR1 SEHNR and CDR2 FQNEAQ (reference sequence). V dropped 0 bases and J dropped 4; count of bases not matched to a gene: 9. The CDR3 spans 18 residues. CDR3 nucleotides: TGTGCCAGCAGCTTAGCTCGGGGACAGGGGGCTTTATCAGAGACCCAGTACTTC. Protein: CASSLARGQGALSETQYF.

This chain links TRBV11-3 with TRBJ1-1; D is perhaps TRBD1 (6 bases). This CDR3 has 14 residues. The germline V gene has CDR1 SGHNT and CDR2 YENEEA. Trimming removed 4 bases at V and 0 bases at J, with 9 bases between. The CDR3 nucleotides are TGTGCCAGCAGCTCGGACAGCATGAACACTGAAGCTTTCTTT. It yields the protein CASSSDSMNTEAFF. The full variable domain, with the rest looked up from reference TRBV11-3 and TRBJ1-1, is EAGVVQSPRYKIIEKKQPVAFWCNPISGHNTLYWYLQNLGQGPELLIRYENEEAVDDSQLPKDRFSAERLKGVDSTLKIQPAELGDSAVYLCASSSDSMNTEAFFGQGTRLTVV.

This sequence joins TRBV4-2 and TRBJ2-5, with TRBD2 matching 7 bases. V lost 1 base to trimming and J lost 1 base; unmatched junction nucleotides: 6. Per the germline V gene, CDR1 is LGHNA and CDR2 is YNFKEQ. The CDR3 covers 16 residues. DNA for the CDR3: TGTGCCAGCAGCCAAGCCCTCAGACTAGCCCAAGAGACCCAGTACTTC. Encoded protein: CASSQALRLAQETQYF.

This clone appeared a few times. The CDR3 DNA is TGCGCCAGCAGCTTGGAAGGGGTTGGCGATGGCTACACCTTC. It codes for CASSLEGVGDGYTF. The chain recombines TRBV5-1 with TRBJ1-2, with D possibly matching TRBD1 (5 bases). Trimming left V 0 bases short and J 6 bases short, with 12 bases between. CDR1 SGHRS and CDR2 YFSETQ come from the germline V gene. The CDR3 totals 14 residues.

The CDR3 DNA reads as TGTGCCAGGGGACTAGGCACCGGGGAGCTGTTTTTT. Protein product: CARGLGTGELFF. This chain uses TRBV2 with TRBJ2-2; 8 bases line up with TRBD2. The CDR3 has 12 amino acids. Trimming removed 9 bases from V and 4 bases from J; junction bases left unmatched: 1. Germline V gives CDR1 SNHLY, CDR2 FYNNEI.

The rearrangement links TRBV30 to TRBJ1-6; D remains ambiguous. Deletions cut 3 bases from V and 9 bases from J, with 18 bases between. This CDR3 is built from 15 residues. The germline V gene has CDR1 GTSNPN and CDR2 SVGIG (reference sequence). The CDR3 DNA sequence: TGTGCCTGGAGACGGCTAGCCTCCGGAGGTTCACCCCTCCACTTT. It translates to CAWRRLASGGSPLHF.

This clone has at least ten counts. The CDR3 region has the DNA TGTGCCAGCAGCCAAGGTGCGGGCCCAAGGAAGACCCAGTACTTC. This sequence encodes CASSQGAGPRKTQYF. This rearrangement joins TRBV3-1 (or the pseudogene TRBV3-2) to TRBJ2-5, with a tentative D call TRBD2 (5 bases). Germline V gives CDR1 LGHDT, CDR2 YNNKEL (reference sequence). This CDR3 is built from 15 residues. Trimming pared 1 base from V and 6 bases from J, leaving 15 bases between.

This rearrangement joins TRBV5-5 to TRBJ2-1; a weak D match, TRBD1 (6 bases). Germline V CDR1 and CDR2: SGHKS, YYEKEE (reference sequence). The CDR3 is 15 residues long. Trimming cost V 1 base and J 6 bases, with 14 bases left between them. The CDR3 bases are TGTGCCAGCAGCTTGCGTTACGGACAGAGCAATGAGCAGTTCTTC. Translated, it gives CASSLRYGQSNEQFF.

The chain uses TRBV2 and TRBJ2-7; possible D gene TRBD2, 6 bases. Germline V CDR1 and CDR2: SNHLY, FYNNEI. Trimming pared 4 bases from V and 7 bases from J, leaving 17 bases between. The CDR3 sequence is 14 residues long. CDR3 protein: CASSVGQPGGEQYF. DNA for the CDR3: TGTGCCAGCAGTGTCGGGCAGCCCGGGGGAGAGCAGTACTTC.